This TCR beta chain is from a study of blood T cell repertoires in COVID-19. Study details: The study drew acute and convalescent COVID-19 samples from the United States, Italy and Spain. PBMCs, B-cell-depleted T cells, or T cells were the source of the cDNA or gDNA that made up the material.

Authors' processing steps: Researchers report that nucleated cell counts were estimated from reference gene primer amplification. TCRdb's table, derived via immunoSEQ multiplex PCR, lists solely in-frame clones and lacks some. For V, J and clone size, that table is used; D and trimming come from the DNA. Among 74,000 or so clones, about 88% were seen once, and the ten largest hold roughly 8.2%. After removal of 4 bases from V and 2 bases from J, the junction contained 6 bases not matched to a gene. Germline values: CDR1 MGHRA, CDR2 YSYEKL. CDR3 length: 15 residues. Specimen: peripheral blood. The chain links TRBV4-1 to TRBJ2-7; TRBD1 matches 9 bases. This receptor was obtained from a man aged 50-59 years with active COVID-19. The DNA for the CDR3 is TGCGCCAGCAGCCCTGGACAGGGGAGAACCTACGAGCAGTACTTC. Residues: CASSPGQGRTYEQYF.